One sample yielded the 22 T cell receptor beta chains listed below, sequenced in a study of early T cells in non-severe SARS-CoV-2 infection. TCRdb re-called the 5' RACE reads through MiXCR, storing one row per CDR3 protein. The repertoire holds approximately 97,000 distinct CDR3 sequences, with approximately 9.9% as singletons. This sample comprised whole blood, obtained at baseline. Source of these receptors: an adult who was a healthcare worker with PCR-confirmed SARS-CoV-2 infection or an uninfected control (not recorded which).

This clonotype was detected only a few times. The V gene is TRBV3-1, the J gene TRBJ1-2; 10 bases map to TRBD1. J was trimmed by 6 bases and V by 1 base; bases with no gene match: 11. The CDR3 is made up of 17 amino acids. Germline-derived CDR1 and CDR2 are LGHDT and YNNKEL (reference sequence). CDR3 DNA sequence: TGTGCCAGCAGCCAAGGCGACCGGGACAGGGGTGGCAATGGCTACACCTTC. Amino acids: CASSQGDRDRGGNGYTF.

This clonotype showed up just a few times. The DNA of the CDR3 is TGTGCCATCAGTATAACAAAAGGGGGGGAGACTGAAAAACTGTTTTTT. It translates to CAISITKGGETEKLFF. The chain couples TRBV10-3 to TRBJ1-4; D is perhaps TRBD1 (6 bases). V was shortened by 5 bases and J by 7 bases, with 20 bases between the two germline ends. Germline CDR1 reads ENHRY; CDR2 reads SYGVKD. This CDR3 has 16 amino acids.

This chain connects TRBV19 to TRBJ2-1; 10 bases fit TRBD1. Germline CDR1 is LNHDA and CDR2 is SQIVND (reference sequence). V trimming: 6 bases; J trimming: 3 bases; junction bases outside the gene matches: 8. CDR3 size: 16 residues. CDR3 loop: CASRKRQGAGYNEQFF. CDR3 bases: TGTGCCAGTAGGAAGAGACAGGGGGCGGGCTACAATGAGCAGTTCTTC.

This clonotype was found a few times. The chain employs TRBV10-3 and TRBJ2-1; TRBD2 matches at 7 bases. V lost 3 bases, J lost 5 bases, and 16 bases stayed unmatched. Germline loops: CDR1 ENHRY, CDR2 SYGVKD. The CDR3 is 18 amino acids. CDR3 sequence reads: CAISDPPGLGVRDNEQFF. The CDR3 DNA is TGTGCCATCAGTGACCCACCCGGACTAGGGGTTAGAGACAATGAGCAGTTCTTC.

This clonotype turned up a few times. The chain joins TRBV4-2 to TRBJ2-1; D may correspond to TRBD1 or TRBD2 (5 bases each). Trimming took 4 bases from V and 8 from J, leaving 21 bases between them. The CDR3 loop spans 16 amino acids. Germline lookup yields CDR1 LGHNA and CDR2 YNFKEQ. CDR3 loop: CASSRSRDVAVDEQFF. The CDR3 DNA follows: TGTGCCAGCAGCCGAAGCCGGGACGTCGCCGTCGATGAGCAGTTCTTC.

This clonotype has just a few counts. The chain carries TRBV3-2 and TRBJ2-1; TRBD2, as called in the table, went unchecked against the DNA. TRBV3-2 is a pseudogene. The length of the CDR3 is 15 residues. CDR3 loop: CASTPGLAVMDEQFF. The CDR3 nucleotides are TGTGCCAGCACGCCCGGACTAGCGGTGATGGATGAGCAGTTCTTC.

The V call is TRBV30, the J call TRBJ2-3, with 7 bases lining up with TRBD1. Trimming took 2 bases from V and 5 from J; bases not matched to a gene: 10. The CDR3 runs to 15 residues. The germline V gene has CDR1 GTSNPN and CDR2 SVGIG (reference sequence). The CDR3 loop is CAWSTPQGFEDTQYF. Written as DNA, the CDR3 is TGTGCCTGGAGTACCCCACAGGGGTTTGAAGATACGCAGTATTTT. The variable domain in full, completed from reference TRBV30 and TRBJ2-3, reads SQTIHQWPATLVQPVGSPLSLECTVEGTSNPNLYWYRQAAGRGLQLLFYSVGIGQISSEVPQNLSASRPQDRQFILSSKKLLLSDSGFYLCAWSTPQGFEDTQYFGPGTRLTVL.

Ten or more counts support this clonotype. The CDR3 region has the DNA TGTGCCTGGAGTCGAAGACAAGACAATGAGCAGTTCTTC. It translates to CAWSRRQDNEQFF. The chain is built from TRBV30 and TRBJ2-1, with D unresolved. In germline, CDR1 is GTSNPN, CDR2 SVGIG (reference sequence). The CDR3 has 13 residues. Deletions cut 2 bases from V and 5 bases from J, with 10 bases between.

This clonotype has a count of ten or more. J is TRBJ2-1 and V is TRBV18; 10 bases match TRBD2. Trimming at V came to 3 bases and at J to 4 bases, leaving 3 bases not matched to a gene. This CDR3 is built from 15 residues. The germline gives CDR1 KGHSH, CDR2 LQKENI. The CDR3 DNA reads as TGTGCCAGCTCACCCGGGACTAGCGCTTACAATGAGCAGTTCTTC. This encodes CASSPGTSAYNEQFF.

This clonotype was picked up many times. The chain couples TRBV29-1 to TRBJ2-1, with TRBD1 identical over 10 bases. The CDR3 consists of 13 residues. The V segment lost 5 bases and the J segment 5 bases; nucleotides outside the gene matches: 3. Germline V gene lookup returns CDR1 SQVTM and CDR2 ANQGSEA. CDR3 residues: CSVSTGGHNEQFF. For the CDR3, the DNA is TGCAGCGTTTCGACAGGGGGCCACAATGAGCAGTTCTTC.

This clonotype has ten or more counts. The V and J genes are TRBV6-6 and TRBJ1-2; 8 nucleotides line up with TRBD1. V was pared by 5 bases and J by 8 bases, with 10 bases of the junction left unmatched. The germline gives CDR1 MNHNY, CDR2 SVGAGI (reference sequence). The CDR3 is 14 amino acids. The CDR3 DNA sequence: TGTGCCAGCAGTGGACAGGGCCGAGGCCGGGGCTACACCTTC. Translating it yields CASSGQGRGRGYTF.

The chain uses TRBV20-1 and TRBJ2-1; possibly TRBD2 for D (7 bases). Germline loops: CDR1 DFQATT, CDR2 SNEGSKA (reference sequence). V was pared by 0 bases and J by 4 bases, with 19 bases between. The CDR3 covers 17 residues. The CDR3 nucleotides are TGCAGTGCTAGAGATCTATCGGGGGGCCGGGATTACAATGAGCAGTTCTTC. This gives the protein CSARDLSGGRDYNEQFF.

This clonotype showed up many times. J is TRBJ2-7 and V is TRBV5-1; D is uncertain. This CDR3 has 15 residues. V was shortened by 4 bases and J by 4 bases, with 18 bases between the two germline ends. The V gene's germline CDR1 is SGHRS and CDR2 YFSETQ. CDR3 region: CASSAQIGLNYEQYF. The CDR3 DNA follows: TGCGCCAGCAGCGCTCAAATTGGATTGAATTACGAGCAGTACTTC.

The genes are TRBV6-1 and TRBJ1-1, with unresolved D. The CDR3 covers 13 residues. V dropped 4 bases and J dropped 7 bases, with 13 bases sitting between them. From germline, CDR1 is MNHNS and CDR2 SASEGT. Here the CDR3 reads CASSAIRTGEAFF. CDR3 in DNA: TGTGCCAGCAGTGCGATCCGGACGGGTGAAGCTTTCTTT.

This clonotype was observed many times. This chain connects TRBV30 to TRBJ1-1; 10 nucleotides agree with TRBD1. The CDR3 is made up of 13 amino acids. Trimming at V came to 3 bases and at J to 6 bases, leaving 4 bases not matched to a gene. The germline CDR1 and CDR2 sequences are GTSNPN and SVGIG (reference sequence). Written as DNA, the CDR3 is TGTGCCTGGAGGACAGGGGGCAGCGCTGAAGCTTTCTTT. This translates into CAWRTGGSAEAFF. The full variable domain, with the rest looked up from reference TRBV30 and TRBJ1-1, is SQTIHQWPATLVQPVGSPLSLECTVEGTSNPNLYWYRQAAGRGLQLLFYSVGIGQISSEVPQNLSASRPQDRQFILSSKKLLLSDSGFYLCAWRTGGSAEAFFGQGTRLTVV.

This clonotype was recorded a few times. The chain is built from TRBV10-3 and TRBJ2-5, with 9 bases fitting TRBD1. Looked up from germline, CDR1 is ENHRY and CDR2 is SYGVKD. V was clipped by 6 bases and J by 4 bases; unmatched bases: 6. The CDR3 is made up of 14 amino acids. In DNA, the CDR3 is TGTGCCATCAGGGCAGGGACAGGGCGAGAGACCCAGTACTTC. This gives the protein CAIRAGTGRETQYF.

This chain joins TRBV12-3 or TRBV12-4 and TRBJ2-7; tentative D call: TRBD1 (5 bases). This CDR3 comprises 12 residues. Trimming cost V 8 bases and J 1 base, with 9 bases left between them. The DNA for the CDR3 is TGTGCCAGCGGTGCAGGGTCCTACGAGCAGTACTTC. Protein: CASGAGSYEQYF.

The V and J genes are TRBV5-1 and TRBJ1-1, with D possibly TRBD1 on 6 matching bases. Germline CDR1 SGHRS, CDR2 YFSETQ. Trimming stripped 5 bases from V and 3 bases from J, with 11 bases between. The CDR3 covers 13 residues. The CDR3 nucleotides are TGCGCCAGCAGGGCGGACAGCGACACTGAAGCTTTCTTT. It yields the protein CASRADSDTEAFF. Full variable domain (rest looked up from reference TRBV5-1 and TRBJ1-1): KAGVTQTPRYLIKTRGQQVTLSCSPISGHRSVSWYQQTPGQGLQFLFEYFSETQRNKGNFPGRFSGRQFSNSRSEMNVSTLELGDSALYLCASRADSDTEAFFGQGTRLTVV.

This clonotype came up many times. CDR3 DNA: TGTGCCAGCAGCTTAAATCCACAAGAGACCCAGTACTTC. This sequence encodes CASSLNPQETQYF. The V call is TRBV7-2, the J call TRBJ2-5; no firm D call. Between the trimmed V and J ends, which lost 2 bases and 2 bases, there was a span of 6 bases. CDR1 SGHTA and CDR2 FQGNSA come from the germline V gene. The CDR3 contains 13 residues.

V and J are TRBV6-6 and TRBJ1-6; D is ambiguous. The CDR3 has 15 amino acids. The V gene's germline CDR1 is MNHNY and CDR2 SVGAGI (reference sequence). With 2 bases removed from V and 5 bases from J, the gap between germline ends came to 10 bases. CDR3 DNA sequence: TGTGCCAGCAGTTACCGCCAGATAAATAATTCACCCCTCCACTTT. It yields the protein CASSYRQINNSPLHF.

This clonotype was found a few times. The chain employs TRBV7-9 and TRBJ1-1; D not certain. Germline V gene sequence: CDR1 SEHNR, CDR2 FQNEAQ (reference sequence). This CDR3 spans 15 amino acids. Trimming stripped 1 base from V and 0 bases from J, with 9 bases between. CDR3 DNA sequence: TGTGCCAGCAGCTTAGTGGGCGACATGAACACTGAAGCTTTCTTT. This codes for CASSLVGDMNTEAFF. Together with reference TRBV7-9 and TRBJ1-1, the CDR3 gives the full variable domain: DTGVSQNPRHKITKRGQNVTFRCDPISEHNRLYWYRQTLGQGPEFLTYFQNEAQLEKSRLLSDRFSAERPKGSFSTLEIQRTEQGDSAMYLCASSLVGDMNTEAFFGQGTRLTVV.

This clonotype was counted many times. V gene TRBV4-3 combines with J gene TRBJ2-7; TRBD2 aligns across 8 bases. Germline V gene sequence: CDR1 LGHNA, CDR2 YSLEER. V shed 1 base and J 4 bases; nucleotides not matched to a gene: 6. This CDR3 region has 15 residues. The CDR3 DNA is TGCGCCAGCAGCCAAGTTAGCGGGGAGCCGTACGAGCAGTACTTC. Protein product: CASSQVSGEPYEQYF.